Sequencing of this T cell receptor beta chain was carried out in a study of cytomegalovirus exposure and HLA in healthy donors. Study summary: Among the 398 donors who were genotyped, roughly 85% fell in the genetic ancestry cluster that is associated with self-reported Caucasian donors.

Notes on this clone: No antigen is known for it.

Per the germline V gene, CDR1 is SQVTM and CDR2 is ANQGSEA. CDR3 length: 14 amino acids. The ends were cut back, 2 bases at V and 8 bases at J, with 18 bases in the middle. Amplification used 60 Vbeta primers and 13 Jbeta primers. Clones were sequenced by immunoSEQ multiplex PCR, and TCRdb holds only the in-frame ones, with some missing. Of some 60,000 clones in the sample, 83% were seen once. Study observations and caveats: Rarity marked most TCR sequences, yet some public TCRs occurred in many donors. Upon later analysis, TCR association rates were observed to vary by HLA locus, being highest for DRB1 and lowest for HLA-C. For cytomegalovirus status, the classifier reportedly gave diagnoses with high specificity and sensitivity.

This clonotype was obtained from a human donor in good health. The source material was PBMCs. The chain recombines TRBV29-1 with TRBJ1-2; a weak D match, TRBD1 (5 bases). CDR3 amino acids: CSVESTLGGDGYTF. Written as DNA, the CDR3 is TGCAGCGTTGAAAGTACACTTGGGGGGGACGGCTACACCTTC.